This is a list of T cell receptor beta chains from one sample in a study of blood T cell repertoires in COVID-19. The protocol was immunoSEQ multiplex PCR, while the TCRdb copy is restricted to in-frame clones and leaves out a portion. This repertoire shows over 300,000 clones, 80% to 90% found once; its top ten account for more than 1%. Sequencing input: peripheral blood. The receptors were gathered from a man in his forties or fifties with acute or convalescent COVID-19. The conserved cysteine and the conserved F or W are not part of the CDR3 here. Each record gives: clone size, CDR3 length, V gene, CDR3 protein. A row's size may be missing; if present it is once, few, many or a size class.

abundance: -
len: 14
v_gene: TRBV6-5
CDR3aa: ASSYTSGGSYNEQF

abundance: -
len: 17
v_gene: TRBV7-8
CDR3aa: ASSLGGLTGFGLVTEAF

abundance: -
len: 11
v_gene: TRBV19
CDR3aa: ASSIQTGSGYT

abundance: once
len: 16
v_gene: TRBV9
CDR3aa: ASSVAPGGFSSGNTIY

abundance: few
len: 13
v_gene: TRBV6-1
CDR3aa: ASSEAAGGPETQY

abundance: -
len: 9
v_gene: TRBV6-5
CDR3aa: ASSLTGELF

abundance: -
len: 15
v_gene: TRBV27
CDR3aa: ASRIKTEREITDTQY

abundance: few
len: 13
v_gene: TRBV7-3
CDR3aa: ASSLTSGSQETQY

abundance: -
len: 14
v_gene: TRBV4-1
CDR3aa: ASSPRATGSNTEAF

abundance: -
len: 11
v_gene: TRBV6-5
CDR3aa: ASSLTGWEKLF

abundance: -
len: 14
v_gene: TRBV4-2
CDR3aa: ASSLVPGQGFGEQY

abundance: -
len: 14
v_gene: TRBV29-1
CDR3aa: SVKQGARYSNEKLF

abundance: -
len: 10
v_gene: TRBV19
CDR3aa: ASSQGATEAF

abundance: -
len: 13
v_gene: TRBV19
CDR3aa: ASSIPGQISAEAF

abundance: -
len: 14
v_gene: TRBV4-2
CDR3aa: ASSQFSGSTYNEQF

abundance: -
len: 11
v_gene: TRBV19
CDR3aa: ASSRDTSYEQY

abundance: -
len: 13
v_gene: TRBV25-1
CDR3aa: ASSDPGGADTEAF

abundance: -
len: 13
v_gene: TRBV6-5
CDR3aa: ASSQTGTQQETQY

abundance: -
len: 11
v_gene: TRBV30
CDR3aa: AWSGHRGTEAF

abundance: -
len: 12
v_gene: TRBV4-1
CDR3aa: ASSQGEGAYEQY

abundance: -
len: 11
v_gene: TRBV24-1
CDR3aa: ATSDSPGAEPY

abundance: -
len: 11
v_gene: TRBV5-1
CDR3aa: ASSFQGNYEQY

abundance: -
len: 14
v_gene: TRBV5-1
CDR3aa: ASSLVGQGARETQY

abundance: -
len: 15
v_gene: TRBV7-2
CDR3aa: ARPGTSGGAPAGELF

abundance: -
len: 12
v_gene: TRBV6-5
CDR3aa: ASSYTTGGAEAF

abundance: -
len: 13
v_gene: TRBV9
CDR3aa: ASSISGGGDQPQH

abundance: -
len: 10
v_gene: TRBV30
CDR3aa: AWNTGAGELF

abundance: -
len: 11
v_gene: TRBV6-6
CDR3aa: ASSEQGAWEQY

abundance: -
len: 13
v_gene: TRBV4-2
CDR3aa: ASSQDFGGSDGYT

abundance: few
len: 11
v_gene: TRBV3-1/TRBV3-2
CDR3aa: ASSHVDSTEQF

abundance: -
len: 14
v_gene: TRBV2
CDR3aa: ASRARTGVFSNEQF

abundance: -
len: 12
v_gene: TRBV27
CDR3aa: ASSHRSSYNEQF

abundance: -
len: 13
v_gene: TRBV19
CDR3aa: ASSTQTGANYGYT

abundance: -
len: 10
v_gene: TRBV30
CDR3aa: AWSVRPGEQY

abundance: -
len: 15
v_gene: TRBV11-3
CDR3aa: ASSLGLAGGLTGELF

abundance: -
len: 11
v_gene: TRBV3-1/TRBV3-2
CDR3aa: ASRLAQYNEQF

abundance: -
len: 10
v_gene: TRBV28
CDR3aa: ASSPPFLEQF

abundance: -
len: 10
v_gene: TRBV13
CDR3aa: ASSNRGGRQY

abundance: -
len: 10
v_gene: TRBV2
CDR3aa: ASSGSSGGQY

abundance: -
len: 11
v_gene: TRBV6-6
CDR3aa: ASSYPYPGEQY

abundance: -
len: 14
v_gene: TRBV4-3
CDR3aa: ASSQSIGAGQETQY

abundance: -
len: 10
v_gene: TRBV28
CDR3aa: ASSVDRGELF

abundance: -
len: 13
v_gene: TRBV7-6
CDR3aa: ASSRRQREGGELF

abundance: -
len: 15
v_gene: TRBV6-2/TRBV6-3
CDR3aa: ASSYYKRRGANTEAF

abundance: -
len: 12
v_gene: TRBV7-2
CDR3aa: ASSLDGTGVKLF

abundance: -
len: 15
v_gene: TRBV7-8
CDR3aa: ASSPTRGGATNSPLH

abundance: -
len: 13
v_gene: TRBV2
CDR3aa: ASSDPGLGGDTQY

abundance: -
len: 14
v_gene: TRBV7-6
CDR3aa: ASSLAWGSLGGEQY

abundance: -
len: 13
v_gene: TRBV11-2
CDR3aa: ASSLDRRGTGELF

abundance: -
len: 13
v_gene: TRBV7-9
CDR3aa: ASSLAFSGKNIQY

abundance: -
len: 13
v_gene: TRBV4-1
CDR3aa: ASSQGGGTSPEQY

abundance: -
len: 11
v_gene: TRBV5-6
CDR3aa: ASSLQGPWGYT

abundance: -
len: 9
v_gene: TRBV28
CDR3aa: ASSLVGGAF